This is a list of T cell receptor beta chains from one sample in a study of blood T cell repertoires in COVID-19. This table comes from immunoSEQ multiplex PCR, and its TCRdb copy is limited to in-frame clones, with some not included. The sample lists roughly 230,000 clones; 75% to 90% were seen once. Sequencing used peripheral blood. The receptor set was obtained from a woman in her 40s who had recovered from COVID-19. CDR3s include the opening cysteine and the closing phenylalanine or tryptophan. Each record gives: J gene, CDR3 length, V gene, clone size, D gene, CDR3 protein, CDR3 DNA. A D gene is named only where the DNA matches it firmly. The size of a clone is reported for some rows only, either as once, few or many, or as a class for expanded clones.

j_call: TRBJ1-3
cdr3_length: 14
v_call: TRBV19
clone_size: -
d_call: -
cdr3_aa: CASSRQSSGNTIYF
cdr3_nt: TGTGCCAGTAGTAGACAGAGCTCTGGAAACACCATATATTTT

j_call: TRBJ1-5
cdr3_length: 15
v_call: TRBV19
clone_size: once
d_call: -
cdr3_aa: CASSMGGSGNQPQHF
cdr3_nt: TGTGCCAGTAGTATGGGAGGGTCCGGTAATCAGCCCCAGCATTTT

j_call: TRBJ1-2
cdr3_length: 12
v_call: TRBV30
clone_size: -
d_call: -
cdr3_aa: CAWKRVGEGYTF
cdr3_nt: TGTGCCTGGAAACGCGTCGGGGAAGGCTACACCTTC

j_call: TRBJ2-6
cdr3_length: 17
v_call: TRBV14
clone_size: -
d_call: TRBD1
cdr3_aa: CASSQRTGYSGANVLTF
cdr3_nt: TGTGCCAGCAGCCAGAGGACAGGATACTCTGGGGCCAACGTCCTGACTTTC

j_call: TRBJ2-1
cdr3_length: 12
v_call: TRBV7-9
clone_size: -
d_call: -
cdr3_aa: CASSPHTGEQFF
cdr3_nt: TGTGCCAGCAGCCCGCACACGGGTGAGCAGTTCTTC

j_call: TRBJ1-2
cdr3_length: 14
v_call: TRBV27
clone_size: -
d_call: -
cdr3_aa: CASSLGYRDSGYTF
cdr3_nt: TGTGCCAGCAGTTTGGGGTACAGGGATAGTGGCTACACCTTC

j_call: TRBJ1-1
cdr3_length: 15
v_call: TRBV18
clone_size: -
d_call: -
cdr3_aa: CASSMAPVMNTEAFF
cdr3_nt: TGTGCCAGCTCCATGGCTCCCGTCATGAACACTGAAGCTTTCTTT

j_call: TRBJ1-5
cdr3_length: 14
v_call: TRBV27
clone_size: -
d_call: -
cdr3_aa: CASSPTTSNQPQHF
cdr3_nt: TGTGCCAGCAGTCCGACAACTAGCAATCAGCCCCAGCATTTT

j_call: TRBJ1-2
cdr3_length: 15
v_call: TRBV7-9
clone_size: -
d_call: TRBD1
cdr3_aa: CASSLGQGPNYGYTF
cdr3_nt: TGTGCCAGCAGCTTAGGACAGGGACCAAACTATGGCTACACCTTC

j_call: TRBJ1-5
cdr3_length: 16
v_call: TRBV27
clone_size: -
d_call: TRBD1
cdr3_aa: CASSSRRDRADQPQHF
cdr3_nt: TGTGCCAGCAGTTCCCGCCGGGACAGGGCAGATCAGCCCCAGCATTTT

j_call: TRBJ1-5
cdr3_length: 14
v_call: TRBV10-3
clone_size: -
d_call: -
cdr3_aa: CAISEEGEYQPQHF
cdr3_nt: TGTGCCATCAGTGAGGAGGGGGAGTATCAGCCCCAGCATTTT

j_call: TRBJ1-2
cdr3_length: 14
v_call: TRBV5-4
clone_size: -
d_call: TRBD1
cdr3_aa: CASSLARGNYGYTF
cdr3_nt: TGTGCCAGCAGCTTGGCCAGGGGGAACTATGGCTACACCTTC

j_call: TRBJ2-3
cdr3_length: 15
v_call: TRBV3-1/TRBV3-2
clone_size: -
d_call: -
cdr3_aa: CASSLSQGQADTQYF
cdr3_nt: TGTGCCAGCAGCCTCTCCCAGGGGCAAGCAGATACGCAGTATTTT

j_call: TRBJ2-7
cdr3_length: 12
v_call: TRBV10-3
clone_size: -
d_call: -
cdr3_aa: CAISRDYREQYF
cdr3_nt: TGTGCCATCAGTCGTGACTACCGGGAGCAGTACTTC

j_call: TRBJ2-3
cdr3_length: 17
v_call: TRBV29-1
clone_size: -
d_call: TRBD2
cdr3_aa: CSAGERGGAFGTDTQYF
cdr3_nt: TGCAGCGCTGGGGAACGCGGGGGGGCTTTCGGCACAGATACGCAGTATTTT

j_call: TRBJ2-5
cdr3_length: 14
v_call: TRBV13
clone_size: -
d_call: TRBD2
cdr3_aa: CASSSRGVQETQYF
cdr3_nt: TGTGCCAGCAGCTCCCGGGGGGTCCAAGAGACCCAGTACTTC

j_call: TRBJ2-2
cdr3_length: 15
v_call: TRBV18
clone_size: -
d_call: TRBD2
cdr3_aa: CASSTSLADAGELFF
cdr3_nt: TGTGCCAGCTCGACATCGCTAGCGGACGCCGGGGAGCTGTTTTTT

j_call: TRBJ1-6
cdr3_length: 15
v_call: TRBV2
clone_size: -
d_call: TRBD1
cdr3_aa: CASSGQGHYNSPLHF
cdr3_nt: TGTGCCAGCAGTGGACAGGGCCATTATAATTCACCCCTCCACTTT

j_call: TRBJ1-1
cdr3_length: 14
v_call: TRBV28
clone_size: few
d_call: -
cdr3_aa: CASSFSDGDTEAFF
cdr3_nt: TGTGCCAGCAGTTTTAGCGACGGAGACACTGAAGCTTTCTTT

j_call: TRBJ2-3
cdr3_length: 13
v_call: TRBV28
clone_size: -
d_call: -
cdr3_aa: CATLGQVADTQYF
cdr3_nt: TGTGCCACCCTGGGTCAGGTCGCAGATACGCAGTATTTT

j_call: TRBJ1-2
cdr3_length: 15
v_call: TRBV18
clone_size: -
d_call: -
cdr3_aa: CASSPEQGLNYGYTF
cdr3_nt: TGTGCCAGCTCACCGGAGCAGGGCCTGAACTATGGCTACACCTTC

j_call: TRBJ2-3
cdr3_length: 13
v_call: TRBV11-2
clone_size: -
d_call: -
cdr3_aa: CASSQGPTDTQYF
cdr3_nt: TGTGCCAGCAGTCAGGGGCCCACAGATACGCAGTATTTT

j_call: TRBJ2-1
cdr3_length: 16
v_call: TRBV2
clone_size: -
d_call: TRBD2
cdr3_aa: CASSESGGGNYNEQFF
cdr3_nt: TGTGCCAGCAGTGAATCGGGCGGGGGGAACTACAATGAGCAGTTCTTC

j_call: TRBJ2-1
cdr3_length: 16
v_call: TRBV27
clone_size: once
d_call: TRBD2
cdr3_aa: CASSLSSAGAYNEQFF
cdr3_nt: TGTGCCAGCAGTTTATCTAGCGCGGGGGCCTACAATGAGCAGTTCTTC

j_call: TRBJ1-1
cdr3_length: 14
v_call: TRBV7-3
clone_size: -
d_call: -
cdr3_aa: CASSLTQGNTEAFF
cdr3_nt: TGTGCCAGCAGCTTAACCCAGGGGAACACTGAAGCTTTCTTT

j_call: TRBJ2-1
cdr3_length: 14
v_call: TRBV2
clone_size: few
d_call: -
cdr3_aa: CASSGSGVAPEQFF
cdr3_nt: TGTGCCAGCAGCGGATCGGGAGTAGCACCGGAGCAGTTCTTC

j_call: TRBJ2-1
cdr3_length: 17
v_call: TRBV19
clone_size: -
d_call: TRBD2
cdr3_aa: CASSIDAASGGRYEQFF
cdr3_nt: TGTGCCAGTAGTATAGATGCGGCTAGCGGGGGGAGATATGAGCAGTTCTTC

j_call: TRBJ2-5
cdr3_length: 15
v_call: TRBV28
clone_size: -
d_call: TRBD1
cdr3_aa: CASTAPGQGLETQYF
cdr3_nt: TGTGCCAGCACCGCGCCGGGACAGGGGTTGGAGACCCAGTACTTC

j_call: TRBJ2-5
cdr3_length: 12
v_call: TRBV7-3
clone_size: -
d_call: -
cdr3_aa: CASTPKQETQYF
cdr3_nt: TGTGCCAGCACCCCAAAACAAGAGACCCAGTACTTC

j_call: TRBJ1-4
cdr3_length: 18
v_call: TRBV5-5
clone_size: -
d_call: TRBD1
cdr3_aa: CASSLGAGQGIRGEKLFF
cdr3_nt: TGTGCCAGCAGCTTGGGAGCAGGACAGGGGATCAGGGGTGAAAAACTGTTTTTT

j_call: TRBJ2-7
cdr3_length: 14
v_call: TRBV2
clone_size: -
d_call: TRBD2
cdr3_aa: CASKSGGLSYEQYF
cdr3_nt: TGTGCCAGTAAAAGCGGGGGGTTATCCTACGAGCAGTACTTC

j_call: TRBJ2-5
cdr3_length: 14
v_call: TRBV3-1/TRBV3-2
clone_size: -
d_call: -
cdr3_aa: CASSQQLDSLFGYF
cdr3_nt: TGTGCCAGCAGCCAACAATTGGACAGTTTATTCGGGTACTTC

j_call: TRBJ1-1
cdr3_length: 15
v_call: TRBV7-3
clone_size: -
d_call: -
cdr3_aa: CASRPSSRGNTEAFF
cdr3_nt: TGTGCCAGCAGGCCCAGTTCCCGAGGGAACACTGAAGCTTTCTTT